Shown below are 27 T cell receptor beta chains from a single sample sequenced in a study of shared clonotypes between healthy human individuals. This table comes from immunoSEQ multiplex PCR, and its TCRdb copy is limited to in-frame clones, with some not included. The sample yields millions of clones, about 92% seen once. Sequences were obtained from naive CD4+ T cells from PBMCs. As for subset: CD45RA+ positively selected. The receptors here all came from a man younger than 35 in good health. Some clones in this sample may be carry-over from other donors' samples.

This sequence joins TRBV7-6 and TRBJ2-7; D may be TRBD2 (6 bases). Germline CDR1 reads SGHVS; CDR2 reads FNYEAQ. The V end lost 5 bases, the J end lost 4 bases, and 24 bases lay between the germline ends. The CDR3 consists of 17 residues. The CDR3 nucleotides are TGTGCCAGCAGCCAGGGACCCGGGAGCGCCAGACGTTACGAGCAGTACTTC. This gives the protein CASSQGPGSARRYEQYF.

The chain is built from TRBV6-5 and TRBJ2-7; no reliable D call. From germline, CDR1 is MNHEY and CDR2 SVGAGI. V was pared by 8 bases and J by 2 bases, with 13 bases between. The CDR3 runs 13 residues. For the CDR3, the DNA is TGTGCCAGCGGACCCGTGATTCCCTACGAGCAGTACTTC. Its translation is CASGPVIPYEQYF.

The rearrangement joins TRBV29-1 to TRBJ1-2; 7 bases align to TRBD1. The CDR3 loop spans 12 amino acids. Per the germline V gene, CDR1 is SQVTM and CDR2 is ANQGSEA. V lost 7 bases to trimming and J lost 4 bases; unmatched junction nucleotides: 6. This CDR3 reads CSARQGLYGYTF. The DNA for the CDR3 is TGCAGCGCGAGACAGGGCCTCTATGGCTACACCTTC.

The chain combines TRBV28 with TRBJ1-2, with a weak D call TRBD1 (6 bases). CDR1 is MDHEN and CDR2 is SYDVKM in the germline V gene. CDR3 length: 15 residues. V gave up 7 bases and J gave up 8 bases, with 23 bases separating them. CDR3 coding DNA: TGTGCCAGCATTCCGAACTTATTCACAGGGCGCGGCTACACCTTC. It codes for CASIPNLFTGRGYTF.

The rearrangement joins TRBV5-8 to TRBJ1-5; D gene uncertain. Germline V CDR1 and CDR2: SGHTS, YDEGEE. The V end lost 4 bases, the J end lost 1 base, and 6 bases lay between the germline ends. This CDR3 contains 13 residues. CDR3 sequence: CASSLDSNQPQHF. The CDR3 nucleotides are TGTGCCAGCAGCCTGGACAGCAATCAGCCCCAGCATTTT.

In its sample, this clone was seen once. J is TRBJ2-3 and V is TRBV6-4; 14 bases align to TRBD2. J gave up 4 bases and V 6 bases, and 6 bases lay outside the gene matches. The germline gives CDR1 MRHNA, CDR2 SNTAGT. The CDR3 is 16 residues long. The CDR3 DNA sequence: TGTGCCAGCAGGAGACTAGCGGGAGGGCCTGCAGATACGCAGTATTTT. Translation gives CASRRLAGGPADTQYF.

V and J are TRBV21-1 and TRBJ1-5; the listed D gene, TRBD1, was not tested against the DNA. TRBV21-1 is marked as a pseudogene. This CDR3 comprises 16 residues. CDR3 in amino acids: CASSKGTGRRRQPQHF. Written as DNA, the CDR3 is TGTGCCAGCAGCAAAGGGACAGGACGGAGAAGACAGCCCCAGCATTTT.

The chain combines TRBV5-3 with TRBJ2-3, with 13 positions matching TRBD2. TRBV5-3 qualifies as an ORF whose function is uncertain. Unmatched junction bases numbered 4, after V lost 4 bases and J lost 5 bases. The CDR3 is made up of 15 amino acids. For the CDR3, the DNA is TGTGCCAGAAGCGGGACTAGCGGGGTACGAGATACGCAGTATTTT. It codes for CARSGTSGVRDTQYF.

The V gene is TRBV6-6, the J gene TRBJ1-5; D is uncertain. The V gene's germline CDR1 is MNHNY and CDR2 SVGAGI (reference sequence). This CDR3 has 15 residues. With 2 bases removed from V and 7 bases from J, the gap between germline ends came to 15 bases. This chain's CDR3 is CASSYAVAVDQPQHF. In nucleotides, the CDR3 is TGTGCCAGCAGTTACGCGGTGGCGGTAGACCAGCCCCAGCATTTT.

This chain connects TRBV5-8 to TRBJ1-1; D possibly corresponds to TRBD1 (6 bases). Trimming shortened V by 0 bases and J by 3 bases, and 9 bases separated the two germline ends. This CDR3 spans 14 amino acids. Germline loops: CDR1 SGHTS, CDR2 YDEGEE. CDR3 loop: CASSLVKGDTEAFF. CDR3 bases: TGTGCCAGCAGCTTGGTGAAGGGGGACACTGAAGCTTTCTTT. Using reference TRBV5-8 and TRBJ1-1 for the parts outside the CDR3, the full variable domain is EAGVTQSPTHLIKTRGQQATLRCSPISGHTSVYWYQQALGLGLQFLLWYDEGEERNRGNFPPRFSGRQFPNYSSELNVNALELEDSALYLCASSLVKGDTEAFFGQGTRLTVV.

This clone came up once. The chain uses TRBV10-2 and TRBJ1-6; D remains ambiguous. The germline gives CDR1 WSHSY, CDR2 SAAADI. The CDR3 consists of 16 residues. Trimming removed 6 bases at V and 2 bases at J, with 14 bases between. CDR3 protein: CASSTLHQTYNSPLHF. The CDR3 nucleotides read TGCGCCAGCAGCACACTTCACCAGACCTATAATTCACCCCTCCACTTT.

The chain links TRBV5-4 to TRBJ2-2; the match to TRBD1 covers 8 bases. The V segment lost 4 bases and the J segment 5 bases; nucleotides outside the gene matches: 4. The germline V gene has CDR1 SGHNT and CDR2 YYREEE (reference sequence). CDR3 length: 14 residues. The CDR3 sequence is CASSGQGGTGELFF. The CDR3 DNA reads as TGTGCCAGCAGCGGACAGGGTGGAACCGGGGAGCTGTTTTTT.

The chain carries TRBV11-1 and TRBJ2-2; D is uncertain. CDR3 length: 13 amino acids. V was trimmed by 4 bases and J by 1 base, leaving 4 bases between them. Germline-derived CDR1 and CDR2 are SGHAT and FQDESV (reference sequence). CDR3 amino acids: CASSSKNTGELFF. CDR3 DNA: TGTGCCAGCAGCTCGAAGAACACCGGGGAGCTGTTTTTT.

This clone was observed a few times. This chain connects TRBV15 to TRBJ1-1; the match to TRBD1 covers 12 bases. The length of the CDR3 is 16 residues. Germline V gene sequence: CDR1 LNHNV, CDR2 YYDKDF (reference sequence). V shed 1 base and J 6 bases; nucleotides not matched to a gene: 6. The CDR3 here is CATSRGRDRGPPEAFF. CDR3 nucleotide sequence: TGTGCCACCAGCAGAGGTCGGGACAGGGGGCCCCCTGAAGCTTTCTTT.

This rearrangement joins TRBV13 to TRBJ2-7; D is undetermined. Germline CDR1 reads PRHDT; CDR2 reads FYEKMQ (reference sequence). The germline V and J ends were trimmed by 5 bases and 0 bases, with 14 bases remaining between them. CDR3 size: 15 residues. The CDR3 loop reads CASSLLRTVSYEQYF. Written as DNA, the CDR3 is TGTGCCAGCAGCCTCCTTCGGACGGTCTCCTACGAGCAGTACTTC.

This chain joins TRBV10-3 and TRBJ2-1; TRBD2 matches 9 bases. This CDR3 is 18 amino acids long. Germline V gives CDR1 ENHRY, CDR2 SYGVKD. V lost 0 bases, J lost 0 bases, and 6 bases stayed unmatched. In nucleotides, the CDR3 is TGTGCCATCAGTGAGTCGAGGGCGGGAGGGACCTCCTACAATGAGCAGTTCTTC. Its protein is CAISESRAGGTSYNEQFF.

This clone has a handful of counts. CDR3 in DNA: TGTGCCATCAGCGTCGGTGGCGCTGAAGCTTTCTTT. Translated: CAISVGGAEAFF. J is TRBJ1-1 and V is TRBV10-3; D is uncertain. Deletions cut 6 bases from V and 6 bases from J, with 11 bases between. Germline CDR1 is ENHRY and CDR2 is SYGVKD. The length of the CDR3 is 12 residues.

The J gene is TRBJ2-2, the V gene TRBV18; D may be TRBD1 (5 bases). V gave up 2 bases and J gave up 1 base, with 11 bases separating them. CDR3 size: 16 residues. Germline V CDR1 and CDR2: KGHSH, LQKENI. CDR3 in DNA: TGTGCCAGCTCACCAGACAGCCCTTTGAACACCGGGGAGCTGTTTTTT. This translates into CASSPDSPLNTGELFF.

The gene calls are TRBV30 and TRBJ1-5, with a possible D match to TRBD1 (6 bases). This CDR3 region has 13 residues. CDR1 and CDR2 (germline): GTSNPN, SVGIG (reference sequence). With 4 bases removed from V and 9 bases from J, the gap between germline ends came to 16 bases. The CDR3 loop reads CAWTLQGGTPQHF. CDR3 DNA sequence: TGTGCCTGGACTTTACAGGGAGGGACGCCCCAGCATTTT. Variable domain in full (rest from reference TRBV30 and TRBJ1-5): SQTIHQWPATLVQPVGSPLSLECTVEGTSNPNLYWYRQAAGRGLQLLFYSVGIGQISSEVPQNLSASRPQDRQFILSSKKLLLSDSGFYLCAWTLQGGTPQHFGDGTRLSIL.

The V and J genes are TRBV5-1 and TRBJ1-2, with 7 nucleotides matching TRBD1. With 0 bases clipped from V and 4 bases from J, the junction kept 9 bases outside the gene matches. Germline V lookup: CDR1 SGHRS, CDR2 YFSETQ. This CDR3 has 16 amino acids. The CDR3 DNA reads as TGCGCCAGCAGCTTGGGACAGGGCTACTTGGGCTATGGCTACACCTTC. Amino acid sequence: CASSLGQGYLGYGYTF.

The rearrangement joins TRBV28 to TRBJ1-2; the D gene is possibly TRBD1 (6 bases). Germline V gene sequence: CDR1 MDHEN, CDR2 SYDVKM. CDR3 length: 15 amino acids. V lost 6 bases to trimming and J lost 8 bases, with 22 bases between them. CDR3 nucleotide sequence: TGTGCCAGCAGCCGCCCCCGAGGGGGGGCTAACGGCTACACCTTC. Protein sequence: CASSRPRGGANGYTF.

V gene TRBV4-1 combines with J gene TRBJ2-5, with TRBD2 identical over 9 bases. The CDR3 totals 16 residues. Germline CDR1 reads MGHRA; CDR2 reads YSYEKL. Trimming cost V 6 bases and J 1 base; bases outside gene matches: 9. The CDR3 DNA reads TGCGCCAGCAGTCCGACCCCGGGACTAGCCCAAGAGACCCAGTACTTC. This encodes CASSPTPGLAQETQYF.

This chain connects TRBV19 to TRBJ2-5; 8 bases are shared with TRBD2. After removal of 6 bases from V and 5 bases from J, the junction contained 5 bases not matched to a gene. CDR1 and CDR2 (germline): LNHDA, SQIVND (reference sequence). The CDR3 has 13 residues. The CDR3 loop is CASRTSASETQYF. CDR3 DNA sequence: TGTGCCAGTAGGACTAGCGCCTCGGAGACCCAGTACTTC.

The chain's CDR3 is CASSYSGGLAGNEQFF. CDR3 DNA sequence: TGTGCCAGCAGTTACTCGGGGGGCCTAGCGGGCAATGAGCAGTTCTTC. The V and J genes are TRBV6-6 and TRBJ2-1; the match to TRBD2 covers 8 bases. Germline assignment: CDR1 MNHNY and CDR2 SVGAGI (reference sequence). This CDR3 region has 16 residues. J lost 6 bases, V lost 0 bases, and 7 bases had no gene match.

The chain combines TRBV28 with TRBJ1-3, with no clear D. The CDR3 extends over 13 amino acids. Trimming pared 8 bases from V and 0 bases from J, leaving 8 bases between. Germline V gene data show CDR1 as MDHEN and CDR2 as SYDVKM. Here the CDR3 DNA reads TGTGCCAGCGGAAGCTACTCTGGAAACACCATATATTTT. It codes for CASGSYSGNTIYF. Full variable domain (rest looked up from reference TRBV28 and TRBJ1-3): DVKVTQSSRYLVKRTGEKVFLECVQDMDHENMFWYRQDPGLGLRLIYFSYDVKMKEKGDIPEGYSVSREKKERFSLILESASTNQTSMYLCASGSYSGNTIYFGEGSWLTVV.

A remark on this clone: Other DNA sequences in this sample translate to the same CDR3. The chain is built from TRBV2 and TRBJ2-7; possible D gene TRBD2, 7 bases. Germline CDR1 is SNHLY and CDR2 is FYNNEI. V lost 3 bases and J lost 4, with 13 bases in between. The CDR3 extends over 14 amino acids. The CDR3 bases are TGTGCCAGCAGTGATCAGGGGAGGGGGTACGAGCAGTACTTC. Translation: CASSDQGRGYEQYF. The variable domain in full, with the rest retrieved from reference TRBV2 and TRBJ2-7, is EPEVTQTPSHQVTQMGQEVILRCVPISNHLYFYWYRQILGQKVEFLVSFYNNEISEKSEIFDDQFSVERPDGSNFTLKIRSTKLEDSAMYFCASSDQGRGYEQYFGPGTRLTVT.

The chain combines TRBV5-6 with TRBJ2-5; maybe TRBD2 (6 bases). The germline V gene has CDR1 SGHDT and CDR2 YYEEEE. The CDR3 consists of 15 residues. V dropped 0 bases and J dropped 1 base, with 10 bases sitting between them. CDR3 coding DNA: TGTGCCAGCAGCTTGGGACTAGGGCTCCAAGAGACCCAGTACTTC. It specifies CASSLGLGLQETQYF.